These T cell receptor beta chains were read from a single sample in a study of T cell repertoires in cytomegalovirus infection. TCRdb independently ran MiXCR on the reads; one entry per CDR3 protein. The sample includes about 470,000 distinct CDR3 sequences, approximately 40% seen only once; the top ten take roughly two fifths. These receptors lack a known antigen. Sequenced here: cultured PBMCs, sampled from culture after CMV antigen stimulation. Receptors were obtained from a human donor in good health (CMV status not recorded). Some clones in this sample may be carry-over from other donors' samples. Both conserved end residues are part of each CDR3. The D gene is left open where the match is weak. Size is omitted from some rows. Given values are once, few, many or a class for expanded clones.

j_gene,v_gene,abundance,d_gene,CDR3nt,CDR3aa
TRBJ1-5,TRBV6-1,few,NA,TGTGCCAGCAGTGAAAGTTCCCCAGGACAGCCCCAGCATTTT,CASSESSPGQPQHF
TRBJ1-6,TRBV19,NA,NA,TGTGCCAGTGGAAACAGGGCACTGGGCTCACCCCTCCACTTT,CASGNRALGSPLHF
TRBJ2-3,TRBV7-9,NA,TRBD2,TGTGCCAGCAGCCCGACGGGGAGCGGGGGAGATACGCAGTATTTT,CASSPTGSGGDTQYF
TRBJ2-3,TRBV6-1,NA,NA,TGTGCCAGCAGTCCCCCAGGGTACACAGATACGCAGTATTTT,CASSPPGYTDTQYF
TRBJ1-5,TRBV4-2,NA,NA,TGTGCCAGCAGTCGAGCGGGCTATAGCAATCAGCCCCAGCATTTT,CASSRAGYSNQPQHF
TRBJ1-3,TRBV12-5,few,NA,TGTGCTAGTGGTTTTCGCCTACCCCCCGGGGCGTGGGGAAACACCATATATTTT,CASGFRLPPGAWGNTIYF
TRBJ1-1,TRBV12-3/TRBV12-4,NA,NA,TGTGCCAGCAGTTGGGCCCCGGGGACACAGGGTACGCCTGAAGCTTTCTTT,CASSWAPGTQGTPEAFF
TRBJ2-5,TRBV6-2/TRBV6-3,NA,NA,TGTGCCAGCACCCGCCAAGGGACCCAGTACTTC,CASTRQGTQYF
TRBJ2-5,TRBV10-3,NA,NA,TGTGCCATCAGTGGGCAGAGAGAGACCCAGTACTTC,CAISGQRETQYF
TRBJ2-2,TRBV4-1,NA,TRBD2,TGCGCCAGCAGCCCCCGGCCTCCCGGGAGGTCCGGGGAGCTGTTTTTT,CASSPRPPGRSGELFF
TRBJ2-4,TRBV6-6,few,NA,TGTGCCAGCTGGGGGGGGCTAGCCAAAAACATTCAGTACTTC,CASWGGLAKNIQYF
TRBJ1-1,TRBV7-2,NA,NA,TGTGCCAGCAGCTTAAACTTCCTGGGCGCTGAAGCTTTCTTT,CASSLNFLGAEAFF
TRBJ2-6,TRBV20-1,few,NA,TGCAGTGCTAGGGGACGCCCAGTTCCCGGGGCCAACGTCCTGACTTTC,CSARGRPVPGANVLTF
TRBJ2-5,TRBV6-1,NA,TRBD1,TGTGCCAGCAGTCGCAAGCCCGGGACAGGGGGAAAGACCCAGTACTTC,CASSRKPGTGGKTQYF
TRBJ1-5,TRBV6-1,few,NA,TGTGCCAGCAGTGAACGGGGTTTCTGGAGCAATCAGCCCCAGCATTTT,CASSERGFWSNQPQHF
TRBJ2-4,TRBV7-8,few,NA,TGTGCCAGCAGCCCCCGGGATAGCTCAAACATTCAGTACTTC,CASSPRDSSNIQYF
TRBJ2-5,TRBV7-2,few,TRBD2,TGTGCCAGCAGCTCTCCGGGGGGGGGGAGTGCCGAAGAGACCCAGTACTTC,CASSSPGGGSAEETQYF
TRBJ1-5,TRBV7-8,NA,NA,TGTGCCAGCAGCCCATTTTTAGGGAGCCAGCCCCAGCATTTT,CASSPFLGSQPQHF
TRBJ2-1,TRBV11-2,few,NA,TGTGCCAGCAGCTTAGAGTGGGGGGCCTACAATGAGCAGTTCTTC,CASSLEWGAYNEQFF
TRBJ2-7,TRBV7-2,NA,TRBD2,TGTGCCAGCAGCTTTCCTAGCGGGGGGTACGAGCAGTACTTC,CASSFPSGGYEQYF
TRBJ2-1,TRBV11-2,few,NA,TGTGCCAGCAGCTTCGGACTACTAAACAATGAGCAGTTCTTC,CASSFGLLNNEQFF
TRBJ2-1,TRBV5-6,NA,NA,TGTGCCAGCAGCTTGGGAGCCGAGCAGTTCTTC,CASSLGAEQFF
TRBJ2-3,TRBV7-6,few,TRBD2,TGTGCCAGCAGCCCACTAGCGGGAGGCCCAGATACGCAGTATTTT,CASSPLAGGPDTQYF
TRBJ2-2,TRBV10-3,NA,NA,TGTGCCATCAGTGAGCGACAGCTGAACACCGGGGAGCTGTTTTTT,CAISERQLNTGELFF
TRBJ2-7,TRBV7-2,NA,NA,TGTGCCAGCGGCTTAGACGCGGCCACCTACGAGCAGTACTTC,CASGLDAATYEQYF
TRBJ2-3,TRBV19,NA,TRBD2,TGTGCCAGTGCTAGCGGGGGCACAGATACGCAGTATTTT,CASASGGTDTQYF
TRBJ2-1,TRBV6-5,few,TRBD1,TGTGCCAGCACTGGTCAGGGGGCGCGGGGCTCCTACAATGAGCAGTTCTTC,CASTGQGARGSYNEQFF
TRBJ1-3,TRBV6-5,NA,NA,TGTGCCAGCCGCTGGGGAAACACCATATATTTT,CASRWGNTIYF
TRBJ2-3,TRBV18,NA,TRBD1,TGTGCCAGCTCATCCGGGACAGGGGTAATAGATACGCAGTATTTT,CASSSGTGVIDTQYF
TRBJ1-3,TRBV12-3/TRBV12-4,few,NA,TGTGCCAGCAGTCGACGGGACACCATATATTTT,CASSRRDTIYF
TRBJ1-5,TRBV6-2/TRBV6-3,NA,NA,TGTGCCAGCAGTTACTCGATTTTACAAGGGTATACTTATCAGCGACCCCAGCATTTT,CASSYSILQGYTYQRPQHF
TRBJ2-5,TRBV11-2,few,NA,TGTGCCAGCAGCTCGGCCCCCCAGGGACATAATCGAGAGACCCAGTACTTC,CASSSAPQGHNRETQYF
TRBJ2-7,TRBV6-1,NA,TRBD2,TGTGCCAGCAGTGAAGCTAGCGGGAGCAGCGAGCAGTACTTC,CASSEASGSSEQYF
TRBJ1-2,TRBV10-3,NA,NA,TGTGCCATCAGTGTTGGGTATGGCTACACCTTC,CAISVGYGYTF
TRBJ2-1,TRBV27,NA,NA,TGTGCCAGCTCCTCGAGGGGCCGGACTGAGCAGTTCTTC,CASSSRGRTEQFF
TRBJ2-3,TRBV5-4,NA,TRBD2,TGTGCCAGCAGCTCCTTGTTAGCGGGAAACACAGATACGCAGTATTTT,CASSSLLAGNTDTQYF
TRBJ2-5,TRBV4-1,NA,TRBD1,TGCGCCAGCAGCCAAGTCCCTGCCTCCGGGACAGGGGGCTTGGAGACCCAGTACTTC,CASSQVPASGTGGLETQYF
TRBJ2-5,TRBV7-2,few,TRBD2,TGTGCCAGCAGCCCGGCGGGGGTGGAGACCCAGTACTTC,CASSPAGVETQYF
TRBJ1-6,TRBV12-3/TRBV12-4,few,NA,TGTGCCAGCATGAAGGACTCCTATAATTCACCCCTCCACTTT,CASMKDSYNSPLHF
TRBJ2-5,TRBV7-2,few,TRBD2,TGTGCCAGCAGCTTAGCCCCCGGACTAGTTAAAGAGACCCAGTACTTC,CASSLAPGLVKETQYF
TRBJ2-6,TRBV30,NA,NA,TGTGCCTGGAGTGTACCCCGGACCTCTCCCGGCTCTGGGGCCAACGTCCTGACTTTC,CAWSVPRTSPGSGANVLTF
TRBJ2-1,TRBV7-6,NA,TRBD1,TGTGCCAGCACCACTACAGGGGATGAGCAGTTCTTC,CASTTTGDEQFF
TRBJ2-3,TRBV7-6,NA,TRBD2,TGTGCCAGCAGCTCCCGGGCCATACTAGCGGGGGGTGCAGATACGCAGTATTTT,CASSSRAILAGGADTQYF
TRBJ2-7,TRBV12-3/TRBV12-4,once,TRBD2,TGTGCCAGCAGTTCGTCTAGCGGGCCCCCTCTCTCCTACGAGCAGTACTTC,CASSSSSGPPLSYEQYF
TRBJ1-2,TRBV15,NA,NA,TGTGCCACCAGCAGAGATCAGGGAGGCGGCTATGGCTACACCTTC,CATSRDQGGGYGYTF
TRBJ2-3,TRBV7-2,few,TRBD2,TGTGCCAGCAGCACCCGGACTAGCGGGAGTGCCGAAACGCAGTATTTT,CASSTRTSGSAETQYF
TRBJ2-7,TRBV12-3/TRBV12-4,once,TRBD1,TGTGCCAGCAGTTCAGGACAGGGGGCGACCTACGAGCAGTACTTC,CASSSGQGATYEQYF
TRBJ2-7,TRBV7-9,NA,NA,TGTGCCAGCAGCTTAGGCTCGAAATCCTACGAGCAGTACTTC,CASSLGSKSYEQYF
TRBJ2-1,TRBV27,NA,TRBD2,TGTGCCAGTGGGCTTAGCGGGGGCCTCTCCAATGAGCAGTTCTTC,CASGLSGGLSNEQFF
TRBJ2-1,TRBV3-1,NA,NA,TGTGCCAGCAGCCAAGTGAGGGGTACGTACAATGAGCAGTTCTTC,CASSQVRGTYNEQFF
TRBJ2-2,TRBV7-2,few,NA,TGTGCCAGCAGCTTAGAAAGCGGTGGCACCGGGGAGCTGTTTTTT,CASSLESGGTGELFF
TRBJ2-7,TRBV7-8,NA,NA,TGTGCCAGCAGCTCTCGACTAGCCTACGAGCAGTACTTC,CASSSRLAYEQYF
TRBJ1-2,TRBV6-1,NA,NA,TGTGCCAGCAGTCCTCTTTCCGGACCCTATGGCTACACCTTC,CASSPLSGPYGYTF
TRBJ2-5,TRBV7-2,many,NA,TGTGCCAGCAGCCCCCAGAATCTGGGGACCCAGTACTTC,CASSPQNLGTQYF
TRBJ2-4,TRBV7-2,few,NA,TGTGCCAGCAGCTTAGTGGGAAACATTCAGTACTTC,CASSLVGNIQYF